The sequence of this T cell receptor beta chain was determined in a study of T cell clonality in common variable immunodeficiency. Whole-study findings and limits: CVID subjects showed higher TCRbeta clonality than healthy controls. Authors noted CVID clonality's cause needs subpopulation repertoire sequencing. Compared with controls, CVID subjects had fewer shared TCRbeta clones.

At least ten counts were recorded for this clone. Its antigen is unknown. The sequenced fragment ends 3 residues before the CDR3 boundary, so the rest is inferred from the germline J gene. Some clones are missing from TCRdb's copy, which holds only in-frame ones; the method was immunoSEQ multiplex PCR. The repertoire shows approximately 34,000 clones, none seen only once; the top ten take approximately 3.5%. The CDR3 is made up of 14 amino acids. Germline V gives CDR1 MNHNS, CDR2 SASEGT. The V gene lost 2 bases and the J gene lost 5 bases, with 10 bases spanning the gap. Sequencing was done on a sample of peripheral blood mononuclear cells. This rearrangement joins TRBV6-1 to TRBJ1-5; the D gene is possibly TRBD1 (5 bases). The TCR was taken from a person aged 18 to 75 in good health. The part of the CDR3 DNA that was read is TGTGCCAGCAGTGAATCAGGGCGCGATCAGCCC. Its translation is CASSESGRDQP. The CDR3 in its entirety is CASSESGRDQPQHF.